The T cell receptor beta chain described here comes from a study of long-term antiretroviral therapy in people with HIV (dated by TCRdb to the early 2020s). About the full investigation: The earliest samples were collected approximately a decade before the 2015 WHO recommendation for immediate ART, a period when ART was typically delayed until CD4 counts fell. Whether ART initiation and durable HIV suppression were associated with changes in peripheral blood TRB repertoire composition and diversity was tested in a retrospective serial study. From some 28 adults with confirmed HIV infection, the cohort provided under 200 cryopreserved PBMC samples, gathered serially across a mean of around six years (range 1-12). Among the approximately 32 participants with HIV, ten to twelve were female. No cross-contamination during QIAcube processing was seen in test extractions of a monoclonal T-cell line run alongside a few dozen polyclonal samples. Findings and caveats that apply to the study as a whole: Inferences about post-ART repertoire changes were limited because no data were available on ART adherence, viral resistance or therapy changes. At every time point, the repertoire was dominated by expanded TRB clones first identified before ART initiation, although this dominance fluctuated and, in many PLHIV, declined after ART. HIV repertoires had narrower CDR3 length ranges than controls, and the network structure suggested an antigen-experienced repertoire that shifted only slightly toward naive after ART. Starting ART was linked to a significant rise in TRB diversity, yet even after long-term ART the diversity remained significantly lower than in transplant donor controls. Owing to limited PBMC availability, only the TCR beta chain was sequenced, without alpha chain pairing. The samples were dated from about 2004 to 2018, and the ART regimens that were used may be less effective than current ART regimens. Unsorted PBMC were profiled instead of sorted CD4+ and CD8+ T cells because pre-ART samples had limited cell numbers.

In the case of this clone: Its antigen target is currently unknown. Within one base of it there is no much larger clone, and no base qualities were kept.

Participants were included only if at least one PBMC sample before ART initiation and at least two post-ART samples were available. Treatment was received in the United States of America by all participants with HIV. Before DNA extraction, cryopreserved samples containing about 0.9-10 million PBMC were thawed and washed. At the time of the earliest PBMC sample for each participant with HIV, ages ranged from about 20 to 54 years. PBMC samples were contributed by each participant from 1-4 timepoints before ART initiation and 2-8 timepoints after ART initiation, with a median of 7 samples. Serial HIV viral load, CD4+ T-cell count, ART history and demographic data were obtained for every participant. Using a Qiagen kit on a QIAcube, genomic DNA was extracted from unsorted PBMC, with samples processed in batches of 12. The immunoSEQ hsTCRB v3.0 assay was used at survey level resolution to sequence the TRB variable region. The target sequencing depth for TRB was 40,000-50,000 T-cell genomes per sample. An Illumina MiSeq with a v3 150-cycle kit was used to sequence the pooled TRB libraries. In the paper's pipeline: Repertoire analysis was performed in R inside a reproducible Nextflow workflow that covered QC, data transformation and analysis. LymphoSeq2, an R package for exploring AIRR-Seq data, was used to implement the custom analyses. A handful of samples that produced fewer than 5000 total TRB sequences were removed, so 180 or so HIV repertoires were analyzed. Among the 170 to 200 HIV repertoires that were kept, roughly 59 were collected before ART initiation and 120 to 140 were collected after ART initiation. Each repertoire was downsampled to 5000 TRB nucleotide sequences, and summary statistics were averaged across 100 downsampling iterations. The analysis kept only TRB sequences whose CDR3 regions were at least seven amino acids long. Diversity was measured with a Shannon entropy-derived clonality score and the Gini coefficient. In repertoire networks, the top 5000 CDR3 amino acid sequences were linked whenever an edit distance of one separated two sequences. For TRB CDR3 amino acid sequences, antigen specificity groups and MHC restriction were predicted with GLIPH2. CDR3 amino acid sequences were matched against VDJdb and McPAS-TCR to flag known CMV, EBV, HIV or tissue antigen associations. Pre-ART, post-ART and control groups were compared with Wilcoxon signed-rank tests and Holm-Bonferroni correction. TCRdb holds this immuneACCESS table with in-frame rearrangements only. Some clones are missing; in checked studies, unresolved V genes explain under half, and the rest has no known cause. V and J calls and clone size are copied from that table; D and trimming were computed from the DNA. The sample includes 23,000 or so clones, with approximately 95% observed a single time. The ten biggest clones cover 9% to 10% of the sample.

CDR1 and CDR2 (GTSNPN, SVGIG) derive from the germline V gene (reference sequence). Trimming costs V 5 bases and J 0 bases, and their ends lie 8 bases apart. The CDR3 runs 12 amino acids, cysteine and phenylalanine included. Of all the DNA, just the CDR3 is kept, 36 bases in frame from base 1. This clonotype was sampled from a woman aged 35 to 49 with HIV. The chain is assembled from TRBV30 and TRBJ2-7, with the D gene call left open. The sequencing used unsorted PBMCs, collected 7.6 years after starting antiretroviral therapy. The CDR3 protein: CAWGQSSYEQYF. At the DNA level, the sequence is TGTGCCTGGGGTCAAAGCTCCTACGAGCAGTACTTC.